Below, one T cell receptor (beta chain) is given with its context. What it recognizes is unknown. A second PCR of 7 to 11 cycles used a sample-barcoded 5' primer and a J-beta primer mix. Every cDNA molecule bore a tag from a template-switch adaptor containing 12 random nucleotides. TCRdb used MiXCR to reprocess the 5' RACE reads, holding one entry per CDR3 protein. The table shows 450,000 to 700,000 distinct CDR3 sequences, with 25% to 30% occurring only once. The data stem from a study of blood T cells in healthy people across ages. The CDR3 has 15 amino acids. Study-level findings and limits: Observed TCR beta diversity showed a strong correlation with the percentage of naive T cells as measured by flow cytometry.

The receptor comes from a woman in her 70s in good health. The chain joins TRBV12-3 or TRBV12-4 to TRBJ2-5, with 13 bases matching TRBD2. The J call is doubtful: the DNA matches TRBJ2-1 better. Sample: blood. CDR3 region: CASSRTSGGSSEQFF. As DNA, the CDR3 is TGTGCCAGCAGTCGGACTAGCGGGGGATCCTCTGAGCAGTTCTTC.